The entry below describes one T cell receptor beta chain. Its specificity is not known. This sample was included in a study of OX40 agonist ivuxolimab in advanced cancers. For the study at large: The study gave patients intravenous ivuxolimab at 0.01 to 10 mg/kg every 2 weeks. Every patient in dose escalation had hepatocellular carcinoma, melanoma, renal cell or head and neck cancer. Two patients with cutaneous melanoma and one with hepatocellular carcinoma, three in total, showed partial responses.

CDR1 SGHRS and CDR2 YFSETQ come from the germline V gene. The CDR3 runs to 15 residues. After removal of 4 bases from V and 2 bases from J, the junction contained 7 bases not matched to a gene. Study-wide results and limits: Expanded clones were, on average, more numerous in CD8+ T cells than in CD4+.

Produced via immunoSEQ multiplex PCR; TCRdb's table is partial and in-frame only. The sample lists tens of thousands of clones; around 89% were seen once. Material: CD4+ or CD8+ T cells sorted from blood, obtained in a trial of the OX40 agonist ivuxolimab. The TCR was taken from an adult with an advanced solid tumor such as melanoma, head and neck, liver or kidney cancer. The genes are TRBV5-1 and TRBJ2-7; 9 bases agree with TRBD1. The DNA for the CDR3 is TGCGCCAGCAGCCCTAGACAGGGGGGGACCTACGAGCAGTACTTC. It codes for CASSPRQGGTYEQYF.